This T cell receptor beta chain was retrieved from a study of control samples from healthy donors and cancer patients. Clones were sequenced by immunoSEQ multiplex PCR, and TCRdb holds only the in-frame ones, with some missing. This table holds 70,000 to 80,000 clones, more than 75% found once. Trimming left V 3 bases short and J 0 bases short, with 24 bases between. The CDR3 covers 20 residues. The germline V gene has CDR1 MDHEN and CDR2 SYDVKM. V is TRBV28 and J is TRBJ1-5, with D perhaps matching TRBD1 (5 bases). The clonotype comes from a woman between 45 and 60 years old in good health. The specimen sequenced was blood. The CDR3 nucleotides are TGTGCCAGCAGTTTGCTATCGGGGGGGGTACGACAGTATAGCAATCAGCCCCAGCATTTT. Protein sequence: CASSLLSGGVRQYSNQPQHF.